Listed below are T cell receptor beta chains from one sample, sequenced in a study of Ad26.COV2.S vaccination and SARS-CoV-2 variants. The data were produced by immunoSEQ multiplex PCR, yet TCRdb's version contains in-frame clones alone and is incomplete. The table has over 450,000 clones, about 89% seen once. Source: peripheral blood, taken in a trial of Ad26.COV2.S vaccine versus placebo. The source of these receptors is a person aged 18-60 years who received the Ad26.COV2.S COVID-19 vaccine or a placebo. CDR3s include the opening cysteine and the closing phenylalanine or tryptophan. The D gene is left open where the match is weak. The size field is filled for only some rows; it gives once, few, many or a size class.

J: TRBJ2-7
V: TRBV10-3
size: .
D: .
CDR3: CAISPGLYEQYF
DNA: TGTGCCATCAGTCCGGGGTTATACGAGCAGTACTTC

J: TRBJ2-7
V: TRBV30
size: .
D: TRBD1
CDR3: CAWSGGGTGSEQYF
DNA: TGTGCCTGGAGTGGTGGCGGGACAGGGTCCGAGCAGTACTTC

J: TRBJ2-5
V: TRBV3-1/TRBV3-2
size: .
D: .
CDR3: CASSQYETQYF
DNA: TGTGCCAGCAGCCAGTATGAGACCCAGTACTTC

J: TRBJ1-4
V: TRBV18
size: .
D: TRBD1
CDR3: CASSREGQGSYNEKLFF
DNA: TGTGCCAGCTCCCGTGAGGGACAGGGAAGCTATAATGAAAAACTGTTTTTT

J: TRBJ2-7
V: TRBV11-2
size: .
D: TRBD2
CDR3: CASSLEASGDYEQYF
DNA: TGTGCCAGCAGCTTAGAGGCTAGCGGGGACTACGAGCAGTACTTC

J: TRBJ1-2
V: TRBV2
size: .
D: .
CDR3: CASSESLNYGYTF
DNA: TGTGCCAGCAGTGAGAGTCTTAACTATGGCTACACCTTC

J: TRBJ1-4
V: TRBV19
size: .
D: TRBD1
CDR3: CASTRDRGEKLFF
DNA: TGTGCCAGTACGCGGGACAGGGGTGAAAAACTGTTTTTT

J: TRBJ1-5
V: TRBV18
size: .
D: .
CDR3: CASSPRSDNQPQHF
DNA: TGTGCCAGCTCACCGAGATCAGACAATCAGCCCCAGCATTTT

J: TRBJ2-3
V: TRBV12-3/TRBV12-4
size: .
D: .
CDR3: CASTIRGDTQYF
DNA: TGTGCCAGCACTATACGGGGAGATACGCAGTATTTT

J: TRBJ1-2
V: TRBV5-1
size: .
D: .
CDR3: CASSPGTLEGYTF
DNA: TGCGCCAGCAGCCCAGGGACCTTAGAGGGCTACACCTTC

J: TRBJ2-7
V: TRBV7-9
size: .
D: TRBD1
CDR3: CAIREGANEQYF
DNA: TGTGCCATCCGAGAGGGGGCTAATGAGCAGTACTTC

J: TRBJ2-7
V: TRBV10-2
size: .
D: .
CDR3: CASRDRLSYEQYF
DNA: TGCGCCAGCAGGGACAGACTATCCTACGAGCAGTACTTC

J: TRBJ2-7
V: TRBV2
size: .
D: .
CDR3: CASSAPPRVYEQYF
DNA: TGTGCCAGCAGTGCCCCGCCGAGGGTCTACGAGCAGTACTTC

J: TRBJ2-5
V: TRBV14
size: .
D: TRBD1
CDR3: CASSQNTGGEETQYF
DNA: TGTGCCAGCAGCCAAAACACAGGGGGTGAGGAGACCCAGTACTTC

J: TRBJ2-1
V: TRBV15
size: .
D: .
CDR3: CATSRGGEQFF
DNA: TGTGCCACCAGCAGAGGGGGGGAGCAGTTCTTC

J: TRBJ2-3
V: TRBV5-1
size: .
D: .
CDR3: CASSLTVTSTDTQYF
DNA: TGCGCCAGCAGCTTGACAGTAACTAGCACAGATACGCAGTATTTT

J: TRBJ1-1
V: TRBV11-3
size: .
D: .
CDR3: CASSLVANTEAFF
DNA: TGTGCCAGCAGCTTAGTCGCGAACACTGAAGCTTTCTTT

J: TRBJ2-2
V: TRBV7-2
size: .
D: .
CDR3: CASSLAGSLTGELFF
DNA: TGTGCCAGCAGCTTAGCCGGGTCCCTCACCGGGGAGCTGTTTTTT

J: TRBJ2-2
V: TRBV9
size: .
D: .
CDR3: CASSVGGELFF
DNA: TGTGCCAGCAGCGTCGGGGGGGAGCTGTTTTTT

J: TRBJ1-6
V: TRBV6-5
size: .
D: .
CDR3: CASRGLGRNSPLHF
DNA: TGTGCCAGCAGAGGTCTAGGGAGGAATTCACCCCTCCACTTT

J: TRBJ2-1
V: TRBV6-2/TRBV6-3
size: .
D: TRBD2
CDR3: CASSYSRGSFSYNEQFF
DNA: TGTGCCAGCAGTTACTCGCGCGGGAGTTTCTCCTACAATGAGCAGTTCTTC

J: TRBJ2-7
V: TRBV7-9
size: .
D: TRBD1
CDR3: CASSNDRGAYEQYF
DNA: TGTGCCAGCAGCAACGACAGGGGTGCCTACGAGCAGTACTTC

J: TRBJ1-1
V: TRBV7-3
size: .
D: .
CDR3: CASSRRPGFEAFF
DNA: TGTGCCAGCAGCCGTAGGCCGGGTTTTGAAGCTTTCTTT

J: TRBJ2-7
V: TRBV9
size: few
D: TRBD2
CDR3: CASSAGLAGGRSSYEQYF
DNA: TGTGCCAGCAGCGCGGGACTAGCGGGGGGGCGCTCCTCCTACGAGCAGTACTTC

J: TRBJ1-1
V: TRBV19
size: .
D: .
CDR3: CASSPGWMNTEAFF
DNA: TGTGCCAGTAGCCCGGGGTGGATGAACACTGAAGCTTTCTTT

J: TRBJ1-2
V: TRBV13
size: few
D: TRBD1
CDR3: CASSNLRTGDSGYTF
DNA: TGTGCCAGCAGCAACCTCCGCACAGGGGACTCTGGCTACACCTTC

J: TRBJ1-3
V: TRBV15
size: few
D: TRBD1
CDR3: CATSRDLGTGPLF
DNA: TGTGCCACCAGCAGAGATCTGGGGACAGGGCCACTCTTT

J: TRBJ1-4
V: TRBV30
size: once
D: .
CDR3: CAWSVSEKLFF
DNA: TGTGCCTGGAGTGTATCTGAAAAACTGTTTTTT

J: TRBJ1-4
V: TRBV7-2
size: .
D: .
CDR3: CASSPSGHKNEKLFF
DNA: TGTGCCAGCAGCCCCTCGGGACACAAAAATGAAAAACTGTTTTTT

J: TRBJ1-4
V: TRBV15
size: .
D: .
CDR3: CATSRDGDGNEKLFF
DNA: TGTGCCACCAGCAGAGATGGGGACGGTAATGAAAAACTGTTTTTT

J: TRBJ2-6
V: TRBV28
size: .
D: TRBD1
CDR3: CASRGPDRGRLSGANVLTF
DNA: TGTGCCAGCAGAGGACCTGACAGGGGGCGTCTCTCTGGGGCCAACGTCCTGACTTTC

J: TRBJ2-7
V: TRBV10-3
size: .
D: TRBD2
CDR3: CALRTSANSYEQYF
DNA: TGTGCCCTACGGACTAGCGCGAATTCCTACGAGCAGTACTTC

J: TRBJ1-1
V: TRBV7-2
size: .
D: .
CDR3: CASSLWVGGTEAFF
DNA: TGTGCCAGCAGCTTATGGGTAGGAGGCACTGAAGCTTTCTTT

J: TRBJ1-5
V: TRBV29-1
size: few
D: .
CDR3: CSPGKGEQPQHF
DNA: TGCAGCCCTGGGAAGGGGGAGCAGCCCCAGCATTTT

J: TRBJ2-1
V: TRBV19
size: .
D: .
CDR3: CASSWLASYNEQFF
DNA: TGTGCCAGTAGTTGGCTAGCTTCCTACAATGAGCAGTTCTTC

J: TRBJ1-6
V: TRBV28
size: .
D: TRBD1
CDR3: CASSLGQGVSPLHF
DNA: TGTGCCAGCAGTTTGGGACAGGGGGTGTCACCCCTCCACTTT

J: TRBJ1-3
V: TRBV5-1
size: once
D: .
CDR3: CASSSRPSSGNTIYF
DNA: TGCGCCAGCAGCTCTCGGCCTTCCTCTGGAAACACCATATATTTT

J: TRBJ2-6
V: TRBV7-9
size: .
D: .
CDR3: CASSLDSSGANVLTF
DNA: TGTGCCAGCAGCCTCGACAGCTCTGGGGCCAACGTCCTGACTTTC

J: TRBJ1-1
V: TRBV2
size: few
D: .
CDR3: CASLGAEAFF
DNA: TGTGCCAGCTTGGGGGCTGAAGCTTTCTTT

J: TRBJ2-1
V: TRBV5-4
size: .
D: TRBD2
CDR3: CASSLAASGSYNEQFF
DNA: TGTGCCAGCAGCTTGGCGGCTAGCGGGAGCTACAATGAGCAGTTCTTC